This TCR beta chain was captured by sequencing in a study of blood T cell repertoires in COVID-19. About the research overall: From the United States, Italy and Spain came samples of acute and convalescent COVID-19. Sources were T cells, B-cell-depleted T cells, or PBMCs; the material itself was cDNA or gDNA.

Per the study methods: Cell counts per sample came from amplifying reference gene primers. Generated by immunoSEQ multiplex PCR, the TCRdb table keeps only in-frame clones and is missing some. Clone size and the V and J calls come from that table; the DNA yielded D and trimming. The table shows 50,000 to 60,000 clones, with around 87% occurring only once. This TCR was recovered from a human donor with active COVID-19. The donor label of this sample is uncertain. The specimen sequenced was peripheral blood.

CDR3 sequence: CASSLHLGGARNEQFF. Here the CDR3 DNA reads TGTGCCAGCAGTTTACATCTGGGGGGAGCCCGCAATGAGCAGTTCTTC. The chain is built from TRBV27 and TRBJ2-1, with a weak D call TRBD2 (6 bases). V was shortened by 2 bases and J by 6 bases, with 17 bases between the two germline ends. The CDR3 loop spans 16 amino acids. The germline gives CDR1 MNHEY, CDR2 SMNVEV (reference sequence).